The next 26 T cell receptor beta chains were all read from a single sample in a study of beta chain features in type 1 diabetes. Of the isolated RNA, all was reverse transcribed, and so the sequenced material was expressed TCRB transcripts. Sequencing used immunoSEQ multiplex PCR; TCRdb keeps in-frame clones, though not all of them. Here the sample spans 860,000 or so clones, roughly a sixth being singletons. The sequenced sample consisted of naive CD4+ T cells from blood. The receptors here all came from a young woman in good health.

V usage is TRBV9 and J usage is TRBJ2-5, with D perhaps TRBD2 (5 bases). The germline CDR1 and CDR2 sequences are SGDLS and YYNGEE. CDR3 size: 15 residues. Trimming cost V 0 bases and J 4 bases, with 13 bases left between them. In nucleotides, the CDR3 is TGTGCCAGCAGCGTAGCGCCCAGTCGGGGAGAGACCCAGTACTTC. It specifies CASSVAPSRGETQYF.

This clone occurred a few times. V and J are TRBV7-2 and TRBJ2-7; no clear D. V was pared by 4 bases and J by 2 bases, with 9 bases between. The germline gives CDR1 SGHTA, CDR2 FQGNSA. This CDR3 is 13 amino acids long. CDR3 region: CASSYGLTYEQYF. For the CDR3, the DNA is TGTGCCAGCAGCTACGGCCTTACCTACGAGCAGTACTTC.

This clone has just a few counts. This chain joins TRBV25-1 and TRBJ2-2; 11 bases match TRBD2. From germline, CDR1 is MGHDK and CDR2 SYGVNS. The CDR3 runs to 17 residues. Trimming cost V 8 bases and J 4 bases; bases outside gene matches: 12. The CDR3 DNA reads TGTGCCAGCGCCGAGGTAGCGGGAGGGCCGGGCACCGGGGAGCTGTTTTTT. Its protein is CASAEVAGGPGTGELFF. The full variable domain, its missing parts supplied by reference TRBV25-1 and TRBJ2-2, is EADIYQTPRYLVIGTGKKITLECSQTMGHDKMYWYQQDPGMELHLIHYSYGVNSTEKGDLSSESTVSRIRTEHFPLTLESARPSHTSQYLCASAEVAGGPGTGELFFGEGSRLTVL.

V is TRBV29-1 and J is TRBJ2-1; the D is unclear. V was shortened by 5 bases and J by 1 base, with 12 bases between the two germline ends. CDR3 length equals 14 residues. Germline CDR1 reads SQVTM; CDR2 reads ANQGSEA. This chain's CDR3 is CSVFRRESYNEQFF. CDR3 in DNA: TGCAGCGTTTTTAGAAGGGAATCCTACAATGAGCAGTTCTTC.

The chain carries TRBV5-4 and TRBJ2-3; TRBD2 agrees at 11 bases. V gave up 4 bases and J gave up 2 bases; unmatched junction bases: 6. The CDR3 runs 16 residues. The germline V gene encodes CDR1 SGHNT and CDR2 YYREEE (reference sequence). DNA of the CDR3: TGTGCCAGCAGCGCCGGGACTAGCGGAAACACAGATACGCAGTATTTT. Protein product: CASSAGTSGNTDTQYF.

This clone was detected only a few times. CDR3 loop: CASSQTSTGELFF. In DNA, the CDR3 is TGCGCCAGCAGCCAGACTAGCACCGGGGAGCTGTTTTTT. This chain joins TRBV4-3 and TRBJ2-2, with D perhaps matching TRBD2 (6 bases). The germline gives CDR1 LGHNA, CDR2 YSLEER. V was shortened by 3 bases and J by 4 bases, with 6 bases between the two germline ends. The CDR3 contains 13 residues.

The chain carries TRBV14 and TRBJ2-2; a weak D match, TRBD2 (6 bases). V lost 1 base and J lost 2, with 11 bases in between. From germline, CDR1 is SGHDN and CDR2 FVKESK. This CDR3 region has 16 residues. The CDR3 DNA reads TGTGCCAGCAGCCAAGGAAGGGGAGGAAACACCGGGGAGCTGTTTTTT. Residues: CASSQGRGGNTGELFF. The full variable domain, completed using reference TRBV14 and TRBJ2-2, is EAGVTQFPSHSVIEKGQTVTLRCDPISGHDNLYWYRRVMGKEIKFLLHFVKESKQDESGMPNNRFLAERTGGTYSTLKVQPAELEDSGVYFCASSQGRGGNTGELFFGEGSRLTVL.

The chain uses TRBV5-1 and TRBJ2-1, with 13 positions matching TRBD2. After removal of 3 bases from V and 5 bases from J, the junction contained 5 bases not matched to a gene. From germline, CDR1 is SGHRS and CDR2 YFSETQ. The CDR3 has 16 amino acids. The chain's CDR3 is CASSSQLAGGNNEQFF. As DNA, the CDR3 is TGCGCCAGCAGCTCCCAACTAGCGGGAGGGAACAATGAGCAGTTCTTC.

The chain has TRBV18 and TRBJ2-7, with D tentatively TRBD2 (6 bases). The ends were cut back, 0 bases at V and 6 bases at J, with 9 bases in the middle. CDR3 size: 13 residues. Germline CDR1 is KGHSH and CDR2 is LQKENI. CDR3 coding DNA: TGTGCCAGCTCACCACCGGAGGGGTTCGAGCAGTACTTC. It specifies CASSPPEGFEQYF.

V gene TRBV5-4 combines with J gene TRBJ2-3; D unresolved. Germline V CDR1 and CDR2: SGHNT, YYREEE (reference sequence). The CDR3 extends over 15 amino acids. V lost 0 bases to trimming and J lost 3 bases, with 11 bases between them. The DNA of the CDR3 is TGTGCCAGCAGCTTGGCCGGCGTGCGTACAGATACGCAGTATTTT. Its translation is CASSLAGVRTDTQYF.

This clone was detected a few times. The rearrangement joins TRBV2 to TRBJ1-1; D might be TRBD1 (5 bases). The CDR3 loop spans 16 amino acids. The germline gives CDR1 SNHLY, CDR2 FYNNEI. Trimming stripped 4 bases from V and 4 bases from J, with 19 bases between. This chain's CDR3 is CASSGARGRGSTEAFF. Written as DNA, the CDR3 is TGTGCCAGCAGTGGTGCGAGGGGACGAGGTAGCACTGAAGCTTTCTTT.

This rearrangement joins TRBV5-4 to TRBJ2-7; D not resolved. CDR1 is SGHNT, CDR2 YYREEE, per germline (reference sequence). This CDR3 is 11 amino acids long. V was cut by 3 bases and J by 7 bases, with 8 bases left in between. The CDR3 spells CASSSLSEQYF. In DNA form, the CDR3 reads TGTGCCAGCAGCTCCCTATCGGAGCAGTACTTC.

This clone occurred a few times. V is TRBV18 and J is TRBJ2-7; 7 bases match TRBD2. The V and J ends lost 0 bases and 3 bases, in that order; junction bases with no gene match: 5. Germline CDR1 KGHSH, CDR2 LQKENI. This CDR3 region has 15 residues. DNA of the CDR3: TGTGCCAGCTCACCACCCCTGGGAGGGTACTACGAGCAGTACTTC. It yields the protein CASSPPLGGYYEQYF.

The chain recombines TRBV9 with TRBJ2-5; D gene unclear. Looked up from germline, CDR1 is SGDLS and CDR2 is YYNGEE. This CDR3 has 14 residues. Trimming removed 1 base at V and 5 bases at J, with 12 bases between. The CDR3 sequence: CASSVFGSSETQYF. As DNA, the CDR3 is TGTGCCAGCAGCGTATTTGGCAGTAGTGAGACCCAGTACTTC.

The rearrangement joins TRBV27 to TRBJ1-1; the D gene is possibly TRBD1 (6 bases). The CDR3 length is 15 residues. Per germline, CDR1 MNHEY and CDR2 SMNVEV (reference sequence). Trimming left V 6 bases short and J 4 bases short, with 18 bases between. CDR3 DNA sequence: TGTGCCAGCAGGCGGGGGCTGGTCTCGAGCACTGAAGCTTTCTTT. Encoded protein: CASRRGLVSSTEAFF.

There are a few counts of this clone. This chain uses TRBV5-1 with TRBJ2-2; 9 nucleotides match TRBD1. J was trimmed by 1 base and V by 5 bases; bases with no gene match: 6. This CDR3 spans 16 amino acids. Germline values: CDR1 SGHRS, CDR2 YFSETQ. CDR3 coding DNA: TGCGCCAGCAGAGCTCCGGGACAGGGGAACACCGGGGAGCTGTTTTTT. This encodes CASRAPGQGNTGELFF.

This chain links TRBV29-1 with TRBJ2-6; D uncertain. Germline V gives CDR1 SQVTM, CDR2 ANQGSEA. CDR3 length: 12 amino acids. V dropped 7 bases and J dropped 1 base, with 5 bases sitting between them. Here the CDR3 reads CSARSGANVLTF. The CDR3 DNA reads TGCAGCGCCAGATCTGGGGCCAACGTCCTGACTTTC.

This clone was observed a few times. The chain uses TRBV9 and TRBJ2-7, with TRBD2 as a possible D gene (5 bases). The CDR3 spans 14 residues. Germline V CDR1 and CDR2: SGDLS, YYNGEE. The V gene lost 0 bases and the J gene lost 0 bases, with 7 bases spanning the gap. Here the CDR3 DNA reads TGTGCCAGCAGCGTAGGCCGGGACTCCTACGAGCAGTACTTC. It yields the protein CASSVGRDSYEQYF.

There are a few counts of this clone. The chain links TRBV7-2 to TRBJ2-1; D gene uncertain. V lost 5 bases, J lost 6 bases, and 17 bases lay in between. The CDR3 is 15 residues long. CDR1 SGHTA and CDR2 FQGNSA come from the germline V gene. Here the CDR3 reads CASSPGYTLTNEQFF. The CDR3 bases are TGTGCCAGCAGCCCCGGGTACACCCTTACCAATGAGCAGTTCTTC.

The chain joins TRBV5-4 to TRBJ2-3, with 7 nucleotides matching TRBD2. The CDR3 totals 16 residues. V lost 3 bases to trimming and J lost 2 bases; unmatched junction nucleotides: 9. Germline lookup yields CDR1 SGHNT and CDR2 YYREEE (reference sequence). In DNA, the CDR3 is TGTGCCAGCAGCTCGCGGGGAGGGAGCTTCACAGATACGCAGTATTTT. Protein sequence: CASSSRGGSFTDTQYF.

There are a few counts of this clone. At one end the junction does not follow the germline gene, possibly because of a read error. The genes are TRBV10-3 and TRBJ2-7; D may correspond to TRBD1 or TRBD2 (5 bases each). CDR3 length: 15 residues. CDR1 and CDR2 (germline): ENHRY, SYGVKD. The CDR3 loop is CAVRGTGTASYEQYF. The CDR3 coding sequence is TGTGCCGTCAGAGGGACCGGGACGGCTTCCTACGAGCAGTACTTC.

The V gene is TRBV25-1, the J gene TRBJ2-5, with TRBD1 as a possible D gene (6 bases). V was trimmed by 2 bases and J by 4 bases, leaving 11 bases between them. In germline, CDR1 is MGHDK, CDR2 SYGVNS. The CDR3 covers 14 residues. The CDR3 loop is CASSEPGDLETQYF. The CDR3, as DNA: TGTGCCAGCAGTGAACCAGGGGATTTAGAGACCCAGTACTTC.

This chain connects TRBV7-9 to TRBJ2-2; D gene ambiguous. CDR3 size: 14 residues. Deletions cut 0 bases from V and 1 base from J, with 3 bases between. Germline V gene lookup returns CDR1 SEHNR and CDR2 FQNEAQ (reference sequence). CDR3 amino acids: CASSLAQNTGELFF. Here the CDR3 DNA reads TGTGCCAGCAGCTTAGCCCAGAACACCGGGGAGCTGTTTTTT.

CDR3 nucleotides: TGTGCCACGTCGACAGGTGTAGGCCGATACAATGAGCAGTTCTTC. Translation: CATSTGVGRYNEQFF. The chain links TRBV6-5 to TRBJ2-1; D might be TRBD1 (6 bases). V lost 10 bases and J lost 4, with 20 bases in between. The CDR3 spans 15 residues. Germline CDR1 reads MNHEY; CDR2 reads SVGAGI.

This clone came up a few times. This chain joins TRBV11-2 and TRBJ2-7, with 7 bases matching TRBD1. Germline CDR1 SGHAT, CDR2 FQNNGV. After removal of 5 bases from V and 3 bases from J, the junction contained 7 bases not matched to a gene. The CDR3 contains 14 residues. For the CDR3, the DNA is TGTGCCAGCAGCAGACAGGGAGTGGGCTACGAGCAGTACTTC. Translated, it gives CASSRQGVGYEQYF.

This clone turned up a few times. The chain uses TRBV28 and TRBJ2-5; 7 bases fit TRBD1. The CDR3 covers 14 residues. Germline lookup yields CDR1 MDHEN and CDR2 SYDVKM. Germline trimming cut 2 bases from V and 5 bases from J; bases unmatched to any gene: 5. The CDR3 nucleotides are TGTGCCAGCAGTTTAGGATACAGGGGTGAGACCCAGTACTTC. This sequence encodes CASSLGYRGETQYF. Full variable domain (missing parts from reference TRBV28 and TRBJ2-5): DVKVTQSSRYLVKRTGEKVFLECVQDMDHENMFWYRQDPGLGLRLIYFSYDVKMKEKGDIPEGYSVSREKKERFSLILESASTNQTSMYLCASSLGYRGETQYFGPGTRLLVL.